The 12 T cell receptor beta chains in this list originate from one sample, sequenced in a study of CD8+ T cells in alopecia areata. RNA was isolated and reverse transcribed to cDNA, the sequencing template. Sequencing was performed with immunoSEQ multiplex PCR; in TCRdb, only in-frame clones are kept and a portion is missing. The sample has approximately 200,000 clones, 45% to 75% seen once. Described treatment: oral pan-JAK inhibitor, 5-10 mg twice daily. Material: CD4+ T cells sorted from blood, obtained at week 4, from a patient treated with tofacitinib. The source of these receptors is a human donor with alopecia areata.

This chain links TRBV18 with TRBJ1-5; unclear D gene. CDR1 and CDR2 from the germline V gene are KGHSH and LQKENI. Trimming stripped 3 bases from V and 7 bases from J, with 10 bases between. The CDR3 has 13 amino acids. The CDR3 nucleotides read TGTGCCAGCTCACCCGAGCTCAAACAGCCCCAGCATTTT. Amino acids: CASSPELKQPQHF.

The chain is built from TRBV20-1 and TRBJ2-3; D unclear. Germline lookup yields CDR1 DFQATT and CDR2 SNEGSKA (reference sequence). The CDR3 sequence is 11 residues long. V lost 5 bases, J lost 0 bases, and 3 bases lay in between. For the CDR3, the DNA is TGCAGTGCTGAGAGCACAGATACGCAGTATTTT. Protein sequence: CSAESTDTQYF.

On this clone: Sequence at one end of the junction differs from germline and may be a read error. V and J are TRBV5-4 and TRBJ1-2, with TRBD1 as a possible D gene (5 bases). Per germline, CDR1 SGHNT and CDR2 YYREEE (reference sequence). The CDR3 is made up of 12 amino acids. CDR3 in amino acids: CASSYRDGVRLF. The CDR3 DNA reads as TGTGCCAGCAGCTACCGGGACGGGGTTAGACTCTTC.

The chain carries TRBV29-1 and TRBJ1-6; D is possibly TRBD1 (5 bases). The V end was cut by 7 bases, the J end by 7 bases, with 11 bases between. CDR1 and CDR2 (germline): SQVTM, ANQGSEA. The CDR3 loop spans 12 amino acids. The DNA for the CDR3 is TGCAGCGCCGGGGGAGGGAATTCACCCCTCCACTTT. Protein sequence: CSAGGGNSPLHF.

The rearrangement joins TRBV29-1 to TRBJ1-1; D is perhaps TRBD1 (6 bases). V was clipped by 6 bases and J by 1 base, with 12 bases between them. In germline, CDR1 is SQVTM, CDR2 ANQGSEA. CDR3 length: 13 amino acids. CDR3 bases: TGCAGCGTAAGACAGGTCGAGAACACTGAAGCTTTCTTT. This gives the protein CSVRQVENTEAFF.

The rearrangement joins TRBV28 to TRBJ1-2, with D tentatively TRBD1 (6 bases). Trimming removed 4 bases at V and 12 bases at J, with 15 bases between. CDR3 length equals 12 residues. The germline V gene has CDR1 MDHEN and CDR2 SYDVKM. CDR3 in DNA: TGTGCCAGCAGTTCCACAGGGTTTTCAGACACCTTC. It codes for CASSSTGFSDTF.

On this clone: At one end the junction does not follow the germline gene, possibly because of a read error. The CDR3 sequence: CAISDEGESTDAQYF. CDR3 nucleotide sequence: TGTGCCATCAGTGACGAGGGGGAGAGCACAGATGCGCAGTATTTT. The chain recombines TRBV10-3 with TRBJ2-3; the D gene is possibly TRBD1 (6 bases). CDR3 length equals 15 residues. Per the germline V gene, CDR1 is ENHRY and CDR2 is SYGVKD.

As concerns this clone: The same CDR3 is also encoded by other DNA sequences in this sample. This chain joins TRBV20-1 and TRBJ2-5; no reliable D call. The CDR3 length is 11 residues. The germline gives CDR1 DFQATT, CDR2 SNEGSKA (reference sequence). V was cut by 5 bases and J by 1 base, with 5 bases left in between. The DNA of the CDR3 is TGCAGTGCTCACTCCCAAGAGACCCAGTACTTC. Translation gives CSAHSQETQYF.

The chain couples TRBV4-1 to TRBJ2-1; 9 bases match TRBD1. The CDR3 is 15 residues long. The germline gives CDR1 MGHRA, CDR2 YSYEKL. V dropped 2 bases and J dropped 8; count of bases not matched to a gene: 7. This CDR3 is CASSQPGQGSHEQFF. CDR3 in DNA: TGCGCCAGCAGCCAACCGGGACAGGGTAGCCATGAGCAGTTCTTC.

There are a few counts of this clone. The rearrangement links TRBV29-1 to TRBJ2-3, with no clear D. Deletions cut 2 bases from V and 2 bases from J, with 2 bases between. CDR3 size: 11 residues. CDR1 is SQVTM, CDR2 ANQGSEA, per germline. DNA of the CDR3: TGCAGCGTTGAAATCACAGATACGCAGTATTTT. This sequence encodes CSVEITDTQYF.

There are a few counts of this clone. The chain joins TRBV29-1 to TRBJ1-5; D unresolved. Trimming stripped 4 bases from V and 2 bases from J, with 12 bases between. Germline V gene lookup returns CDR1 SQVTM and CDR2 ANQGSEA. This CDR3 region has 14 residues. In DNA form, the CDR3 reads TGCAGCGTTGGAGGAGGGTCTGGCAATCAGCCCCAGCATTTT. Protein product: CSVGGGSGNQPQHF.

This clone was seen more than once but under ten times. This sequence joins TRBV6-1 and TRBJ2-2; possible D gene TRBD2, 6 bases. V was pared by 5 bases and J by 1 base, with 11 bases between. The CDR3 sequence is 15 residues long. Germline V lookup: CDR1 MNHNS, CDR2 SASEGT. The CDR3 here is CASSLEGLNTGELFF. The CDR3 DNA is TGTGCCAGCAGTTTGGAGGGCCTGAACACCGGGGAGCTGTTTTTT.